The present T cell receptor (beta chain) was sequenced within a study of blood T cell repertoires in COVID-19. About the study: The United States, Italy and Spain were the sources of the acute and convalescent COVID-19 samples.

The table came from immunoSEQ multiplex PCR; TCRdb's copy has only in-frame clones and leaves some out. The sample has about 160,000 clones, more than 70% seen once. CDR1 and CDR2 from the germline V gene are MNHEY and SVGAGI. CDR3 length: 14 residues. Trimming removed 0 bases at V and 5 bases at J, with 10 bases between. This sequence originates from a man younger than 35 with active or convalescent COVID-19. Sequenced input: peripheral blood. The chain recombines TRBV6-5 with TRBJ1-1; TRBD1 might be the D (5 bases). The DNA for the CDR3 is TGTGCCAGCAGTTACTCTAGGGGCGCGACTGAAGCTTTCTTT. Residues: CASSYSRGATEAFF.